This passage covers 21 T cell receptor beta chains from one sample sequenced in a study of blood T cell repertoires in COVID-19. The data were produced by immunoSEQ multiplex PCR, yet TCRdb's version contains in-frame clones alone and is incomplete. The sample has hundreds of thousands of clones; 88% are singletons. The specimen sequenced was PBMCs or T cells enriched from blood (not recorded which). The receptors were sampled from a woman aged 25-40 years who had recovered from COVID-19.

The CDR3 protein is CASSFRTGGAEGYTF. CDR3 bases: TGCGCCAGCAGCTTTCGGACAGGGGGCGCGGAGGGCTACACCTTC. The rearrangement links TRBV5-1 to TRBJ1-2; 11 bases agree with TRBD1. The ends lost 2 bases at V and 8 bases at J; junction bases unmatched: 8. This CDR3 is built from 15 residues. Germline CDR1 and CDR2: SGHRS and YFSETQ.

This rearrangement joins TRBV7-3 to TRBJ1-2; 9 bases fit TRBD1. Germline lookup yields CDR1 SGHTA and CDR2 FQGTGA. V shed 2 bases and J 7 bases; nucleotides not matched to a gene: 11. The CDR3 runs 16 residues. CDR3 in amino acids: CASSLGTGFEFGGYTF. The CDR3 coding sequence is TGTGCCAGCAGCTTAGGGACAGGGTTTGAATTCGGTGGCTACACCTTC.

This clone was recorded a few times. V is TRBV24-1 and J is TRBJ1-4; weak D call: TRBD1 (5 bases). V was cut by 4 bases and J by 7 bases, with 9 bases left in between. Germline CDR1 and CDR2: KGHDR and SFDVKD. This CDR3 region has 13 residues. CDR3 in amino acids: CATSDGGVEKLFF. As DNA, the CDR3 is TGTGCCACCAGTGACGGGGGTGTTGAAAAACTGTTTTTT.

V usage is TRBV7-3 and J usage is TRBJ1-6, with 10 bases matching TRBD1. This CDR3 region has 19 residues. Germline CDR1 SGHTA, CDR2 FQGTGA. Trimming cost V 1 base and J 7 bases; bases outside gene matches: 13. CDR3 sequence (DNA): TGTGCCAGCAGCTTAAGGGGCCCGGGACAGGGGTCAGGGAATTCACCCCTCCACTTT. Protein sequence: CASSLRGPGQGSGNSPLHF. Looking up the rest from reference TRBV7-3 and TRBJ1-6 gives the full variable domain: GAGVSQTPSNKVTEKGKYVELRCDPISGHTALYWYRQSLGQGPEFLIYFQGTGAADDSGLPNDRFFAVRPEGSVSTLKIQRTERGDSAVYLCASSLRGPGQGSGNSPLHFGNGTRLTVT.

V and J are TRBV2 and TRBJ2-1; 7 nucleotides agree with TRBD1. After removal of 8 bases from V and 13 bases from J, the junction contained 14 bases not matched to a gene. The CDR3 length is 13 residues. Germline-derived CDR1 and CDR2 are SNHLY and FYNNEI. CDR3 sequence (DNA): TGTGCCAGCGAAGGGACAGTAGAAAGTCAACAGTTCTTC. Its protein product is CASEGTVESQQFF.

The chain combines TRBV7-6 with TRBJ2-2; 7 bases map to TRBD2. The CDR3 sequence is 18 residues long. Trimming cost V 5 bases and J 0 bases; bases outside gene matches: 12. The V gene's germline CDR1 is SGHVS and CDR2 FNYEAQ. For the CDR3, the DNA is TGTGCCAGCAGCACCACCTCCGGGACTAAAGCGAACACCGGGGAGCTGTTTTTT. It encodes CASSTTSGTKANTGELFF.

The CDR3: CASSLEGYEAFF. Here the CDR3 DNA reads TGTGCCAGCAGCTTAGAGGGGTATGAAGCTTTCTTT. V usage is TRBV7-9 and J usage is TRBJ1-1; D is perhaps TRBD1 (5 bases). The germline V and J ends were trimmed by 1 base and 7 bases, with 7 bases remaining between them. CDR3 length equals 12 residues. Per the germline V gene, CDR1 is SEHNR and CDR2 is FQNEAQ (reference sequence).

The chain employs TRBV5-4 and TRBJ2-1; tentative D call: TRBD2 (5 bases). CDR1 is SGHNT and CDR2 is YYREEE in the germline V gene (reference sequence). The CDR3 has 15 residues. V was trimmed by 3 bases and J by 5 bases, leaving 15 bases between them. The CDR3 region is CASSSLAGSHNEQFF. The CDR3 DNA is TGTGCCAGCAGCTCCCTGGCGGGCAGTCACAATGAGCAGTTCTTC.

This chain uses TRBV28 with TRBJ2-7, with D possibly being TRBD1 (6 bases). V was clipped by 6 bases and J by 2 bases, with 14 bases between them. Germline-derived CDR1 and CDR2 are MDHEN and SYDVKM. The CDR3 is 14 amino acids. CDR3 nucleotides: TGTGCCAGCAGCTTGACAGGTTCGCCCTACGAGCAGTACTTC. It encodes CASSLTGSPYEQYF.

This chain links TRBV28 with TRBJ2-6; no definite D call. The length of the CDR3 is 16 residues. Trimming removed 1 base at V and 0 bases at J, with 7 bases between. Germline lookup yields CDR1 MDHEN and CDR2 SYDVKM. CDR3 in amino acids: CASSLYGSSGANVLTF. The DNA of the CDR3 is TGTGCCAGCAGTTTATACGGTAGCTCTGGGGCCAACGTCCTGACTTTC.

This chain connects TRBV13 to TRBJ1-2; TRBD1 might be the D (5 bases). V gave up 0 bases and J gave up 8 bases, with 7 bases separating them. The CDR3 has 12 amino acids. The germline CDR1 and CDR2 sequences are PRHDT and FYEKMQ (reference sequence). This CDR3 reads CASSLGTVGYTF. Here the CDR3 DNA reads TGTGCCAGCAGCTTAGGGACAGTAGGCTACACCTTC.

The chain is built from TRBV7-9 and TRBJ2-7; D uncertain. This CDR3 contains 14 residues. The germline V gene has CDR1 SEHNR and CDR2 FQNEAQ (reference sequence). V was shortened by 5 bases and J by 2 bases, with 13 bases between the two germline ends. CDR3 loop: CASSHPDTPYEQYF. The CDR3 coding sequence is TGTGCCAGCAGCCACCCCGACACTCCCTACGAGCAGTACTTC.

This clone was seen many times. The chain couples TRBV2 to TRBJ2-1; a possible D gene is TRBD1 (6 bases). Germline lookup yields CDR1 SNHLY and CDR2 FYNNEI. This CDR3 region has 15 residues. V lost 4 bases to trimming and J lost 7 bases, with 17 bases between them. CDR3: CASSGYREGLNEQFF. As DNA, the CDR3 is TGTGCCAGCAGTGGCTACAGGGAAGGGTTAAATGAGCAGTTCTTC.

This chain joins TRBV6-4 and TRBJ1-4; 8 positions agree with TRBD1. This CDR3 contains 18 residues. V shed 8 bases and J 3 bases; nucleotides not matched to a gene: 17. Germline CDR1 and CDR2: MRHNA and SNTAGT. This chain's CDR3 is CASQSKTLDRAPNEKLFF. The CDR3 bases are TGTGCCAGCCAAAGTAAGACCCTGGACAGGGCGCCTAATGAAAAACTGTTTTTT.

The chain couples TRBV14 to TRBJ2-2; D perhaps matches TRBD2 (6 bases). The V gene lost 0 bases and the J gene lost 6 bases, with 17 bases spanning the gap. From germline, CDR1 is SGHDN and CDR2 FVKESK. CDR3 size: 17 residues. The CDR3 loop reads CASSQDSLRASAGELFF. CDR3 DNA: TGTGCCAGCAGCCAAGATAGTTTGAGGGCTAGCGCCGGGGAGCTGTTTTTT. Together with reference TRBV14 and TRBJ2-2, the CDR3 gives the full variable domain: EAGVTQFPSHSVIEKGQTVTLRCDPISGHDNLYWYRRVMGKEIKFLLHFVKESKQDESGMPNNRFLAERTGGTYSTLKVQPAELEDSGVYFCASSQDSLRASAGELFFGEGSRLTVL.

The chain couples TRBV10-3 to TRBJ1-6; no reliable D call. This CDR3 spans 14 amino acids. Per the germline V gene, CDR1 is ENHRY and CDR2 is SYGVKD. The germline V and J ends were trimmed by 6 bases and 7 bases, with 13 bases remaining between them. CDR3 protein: CAISASGQNSPLHF. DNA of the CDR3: TGTGCCATCAGCGCGAGCGGTCAGAATTCACCCCTCCACTTT.

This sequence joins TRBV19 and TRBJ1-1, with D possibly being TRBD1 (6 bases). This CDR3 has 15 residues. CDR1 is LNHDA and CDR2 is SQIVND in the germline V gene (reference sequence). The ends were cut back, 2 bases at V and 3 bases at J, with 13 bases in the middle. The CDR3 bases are TGTGCCAGTAGTATACGACCGGGGGGCTACACTGAAGCTTTCTTT. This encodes CASSIRPGGYTEAFF.

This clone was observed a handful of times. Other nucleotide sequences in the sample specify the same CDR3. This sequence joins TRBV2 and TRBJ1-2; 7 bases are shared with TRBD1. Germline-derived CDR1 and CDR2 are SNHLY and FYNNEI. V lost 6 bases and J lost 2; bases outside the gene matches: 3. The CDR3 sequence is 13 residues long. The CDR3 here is CASRRDSNYGYTF. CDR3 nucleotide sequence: TGTGCCAGCAGGCGGGACAGCAACTATGGCTACACCTTC.

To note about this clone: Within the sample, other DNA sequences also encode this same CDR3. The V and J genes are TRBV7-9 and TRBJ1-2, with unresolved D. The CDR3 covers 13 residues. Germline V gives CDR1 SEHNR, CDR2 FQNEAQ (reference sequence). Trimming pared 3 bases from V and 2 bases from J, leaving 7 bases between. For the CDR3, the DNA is TGTGCCAGCAGCTTGACATCAAACTATGGCTACACCTTC. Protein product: CASSLTSNYGYTF.

As DNA, the CDR3 is TGTGCCAGCTCGCCGGGACAGGGGAACGAAAAACTGTTTTTT. This gives the protein CASSPGQGNEKLFF. This chain joins TRBV19 and TRBJ1-4, with 10 bases aligning to TRBD1. Germline trimming cut 9 bases from V and 8 bases from J; bases unmatched to any gene: 9. The germline V gene encodes CDR1 LNHDA and CDR2 SQIVND (reference sequence). The CDR3 runs 14 residues.

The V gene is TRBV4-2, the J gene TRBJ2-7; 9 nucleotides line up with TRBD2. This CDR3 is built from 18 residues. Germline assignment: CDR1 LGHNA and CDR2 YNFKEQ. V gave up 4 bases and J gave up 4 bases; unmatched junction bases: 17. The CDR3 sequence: CASSRGGGNSGRPYEQYF. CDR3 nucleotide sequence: TGTGCCAGCAGCCGGGGAGGTGGGAATAGCGGGAGACCATACGAGCAGTACTTC.